What follows are 12 T cell receptor beta chains derived from one specimen sequenced in a study of blood T cell repertoires in COVID-19. The assay was immunoSEQ multiplex PCR, and TCRdb's table has in-frame clones only and misses some. This table has 350,000 to 400,000 clones, more than 85% appearing once. Material: PBMCs or T cells enriched from blood (not recorded which). These TCRs come from a woman aged 40 to 49 who had been exposed to COVID-19.

This sequence joins TRBV19 and TRBJ1-5; D gene uncertain. The V gene lost 5 bases and the J gene lost 0 bases, with 11 bases spanning the gap. This CDR3 spans 15 amino acids. The germline gives CDR1 LNHDA, CDR2 SQIVND (reference sequence). The CDR3 DNA follows: TGTGCCAGTAGTGAGTCACTTAATAGCAATCAGCCCCAGCATTTT. It specifies CASSESLNSNQPQHF.

The V gene is TRBV21-1, the J gene TRBJ2-1; the table gives TRBD1 as D, unverified against the DNA. TRBV21-1 counts as a pseudogene. The CDR3 totals 15 residues. CDR3 DNA: TGTGCCAGCAGCAAAGATGACACGAAATTCAATGAGCAGTTCTTC. Protein product: CASSKDDTKFNEQFF.

This rearrangement joins TRBV6-2 or TRBV6-3 to TRBJ2-2, with unresolved D. V lost 7 bases and J lost 6, with 21 bases in between. Germline V gives CDR1 MNHEY, CDR2 SVGEGT. This CDR3 has 16 residues. CDR3: CASNPWFDSRAGELFF. Written as DNA, the CDR3 is TGTGCCAGCAACCCCTGGTTTGACTCTCGGGCCGGGGAGCTGTTTTTT.

The J gene is TRBJ1-4, the V gene TRBV5-1, with 8 bases aligning to TRBD1. J lost 8 bases, V lost 0 bases, and 6 bases had no gene match. Germline CDR1 SGHRS, CDR2 YFSETQ. There are 15 residues in the CDR3. CDR3 in DNA: TGCGCCAGCAGCTTGGGGGACAGGTCCTACGAAAAACTGTTTTTT. It yields the protein CASSLGDRSYEKLFF.

The V and J genes are TRBV27 and TRBJ2-7; TRBD2 is a possible D gene (6 bases). The germline CDR1 and CDR2 sequences are MNHEY and SMNVEV (reference sequence). The CDR3 has 13 amino acids. V dropped 6 bases and J dropped 4 bases, with 13 bases sitting between them. The CDR3 DNA reads as TGTGCCAGCAGCTATAATGGGGGGTACGAGCAGTACTTC. Encoded protein: CASSYNGGYEQYF.

This clone was found once. The rearrangement uses TRBV10-1 and TRBJ2-1; 8 bases fit TRBD2. The germline gives CDR1 WNHNN, CDR2 SYGVQD (reference sequence). V trimming: 4 bases; J trimming: 6 bases; junction bases outside the gene matches: 8. This CDR3 comprises 15 residues. The CDR3 loop is CASSASAGGLNEQFF. The CDR3 region has the DNA TGCGCCAGCAGTGCAAGCGCGGGAGGACTCAATGAGCAGTTCTTC.

The rearrangement joins TRBV6-2 or TRBV6-3 to TRBJ1-6; 12 positions match TRBD1. The CDR3 totals 19 residues. J lost 1 base, V lost 2 bases, and 6 bases had no gene match. The germline CDR1 and CDR2 sequences are MNHEY and SVGEGT. In nucleotides, the CDR3 is TGTGCCAGCAGTTACGCCGGGACAGGGGGCAGGTCCTATAATTCACCCCTCCACTTT. The encoded protein is CASSYAGTGGRSYNSPLHF.

This clone was seen once. This chain links TRBV27 with TRBJ1-2; 7 bases match TRBD1. This CDR3 has 14 amino acids. The germline CDR1 and CDR2 sequences are MNHEY and SMNVEV (reference sequence). Losses at the gene ends were 6 bases for V and 0 bases for J; bases not matched to a gene: 4. This chain's CDR3 is CASSKTGTNYGYTF. The CDR3 region has the DNA TGTGCCAGCAGCAAGACAGGGACTAACTATGGCTACACCTTC.

The chain links TRBV5-1 to TRBJ1-2, with 10 bases lining up with TRBD1. CDR1 and CDR2 (germline): SGHRS, YFSETQ. V lost 4 bases to trimming and J lost 6 bases; unmatched junction nucleotides: 3. The CDR3 has 13 amino acids. The CDR3 DNA reads TGCGCCAGCAGCCCGGGACAGGGGAATGGCTACACCTTC. Translated, it gives CASSPGQGNGYTF.

The chain uses TRBV18 and TRBJ1-6; 9 positions match TRBD1. CDR3 length: 16 residues. The germline V gene has CDR1 KGHSH and CDR2 LQKENI. V gave up 3 bases and J gave up 6 bases; unmatched junction bases: 6. The CDR3 sequence is CASSPGTGWTNSPLHF. The CDR3 nucleotides are TGTGCCAGCTCACCGGGGACAGGGTGGACTAATTCACCCCTCCACTTT.

CDR3 DNA: TGTGCCAGCTCACCACCAGTCGGGACAGGGAGTATTAATGAGCAGTTCTTC. Its translation is CASSPPVGTGSINEQFF. This chain connects TRBV18 to TRBJ2-1; TRBD1 agrees at 9 bases. Germline CDR1 is KGHSH and CDR2 is LQKENI. The CDR3 is 17 amino acids. J gave up 7 bases and V 0 bases, and 10 bases lay outside the gene matches.

V and J are TRBV7-3 and TRBJ1-6; the D gene is possibly TRBD1 (6 bases). With 1 base removed from V and 8 bases from J, the gap between germline ends came to 15 bases. This CDR3 comprises 16 residues. CDR1 and CDR2 from the germline V gene are SGHTA and FQGTGA. The CDR3, as DNA: TGTGCCAGCAGCTTAAATGGGGGCGCGAAATATTCACCCCTCCACTTT. Protein product: CASSLNGGAKYSPLHF.